One T cell receptor beta chain is described in this entry. Per the authors' pipeline: Estimated nucleated cell counts came from reference gene primer amplification. TCRdb's copy holds only in-frame clones and misses some; the assay was immunoSEQ multiplex PCR. V and J calls and clone size are as listed in that table; D and trimming were resolved from the DNA. The table shows hundreds of thousands of clones, with roughly 80% occurring only once. The length of the CDR3 is 14 residues. In germline, CDR1 is LNHDA, CDR2 SQIVND (reference sequence). With 0 bases removed from V and 5 bases from J, the gap between germline ends came to 10 bases. Participants were aged roughly 18 to 89 years from about 25 US areas. The source of the sample is a study of blood T cell repertoires in COVID-19.

The chain has TRBV19 and TRBJ1-1, with D perhaps TRBD1 (6 bases). This receptor was identified in a man between 40 and 49 years old who had been exposed to COVID-19. Sample: PBMCs or T cells enriched from blood (not recorded which). CDR3 in DNA: TGTGCCAGTAGTATAGAGGGGGCGAGGACTGAAGCTTTCTTT. Protein sequence: CASSIEGARTEAFF.